This section outlines one T cell receptor beta chain sequence together with its context. The antigen remains unidentified. This sample stems from a study of CD8 T cells in ankylosing spondylitis. Study-level results: Disease-associated clonotypes exhibited CD8+ identity and were relatively infrequent in peripheral blood. Significant enrichment of disease-linked clones was reported in matched ankylosing spondylitis synovial fluid. One TCR beta motif, made up of roughly 8 highly homologous variants, appeared characteristic of ankylosing spondylitis blood.

Making use of molecular barcodes, quantitative 5'-RACE generated TCR beta libraries. TCRdb re-called the 5' RACE reads through MiXCR, storing one row per CDR3 protein. Counted here are about 240,000 distinct CDR3 sequences, 20% to 30% occurring once; the ten biggest clones make up approximately 0.61%. The receptor comes from a male donor with ankylosing spondylitis or in good health (not recorded which). The specimen was blood, either unsorted or a sorted T cell fraction (not recorded which).

Here the CDR3 reads CSVRRPESGELFF. The CDR3 DNA reads as TGCAGCGTTCGACGGCCCGAGAGCGGGGAGCTGTTTTTT. The J gene is TRBJ2-2, the V gene TRBV29-1; D is ambiguous. Germline V CDR1 and CDR2: SQVTM, ANQGSEA. CDR3 length equals 13 residues. Trimming removed 5 bases at V and 7 bases at J, with 14 bases between.